This TCR beta chain was obtained from a study of T-cell reconstitution after alpha-beta-depleted transplantation in children. Preparation of the TCRbeta library involved a method that used unique molecular identifiers. TCRdb reprocessed the PCR reads via MiXCR and lists one record per CDR3 protein. The table has 500,000 to 600,000 distinct CDR3 sequences, more than 20% seen once. CDR3 length equals 18 residues. Germline V gene data show CDR1 as SGHAT and CDR2 as FQNNGV. V was pared by 1 base and J by 2 bases, with 19 bases between. Concerning this clonotype: Its target is not known.

Whole-study results and caveats: One year after transplant, T-cell counts and diversity came mostly from newly produced T cells.

The chain employs TRBV11-2 and TRBJ2-3; tentatively, D is TRBD2 (5 bases). The sequenced sample was PBMCs, obtained before TCRalphabeta/CD19-depleted stem cell transplant. The TCR comes from a boy younger than two with Wiskott-Aldrich syndrome, due to receive a stem cell transplant. CDR3 protein: CASSLVGVGQFPTDTQYF. The CDR3, as DNA: TGTGCCAGCAGCTTAGTCGGGGTGGGTCAGTTTCCCACAGATACGCAGTATTTT. The entire variable domain, with the rest obtained from reference TRBV11-2 and TRBJ2-3, is as follows: EAGVAQSPRYKIIEKRQSVAFWCNPISGHATLYWYQQILGQGPKLLIQFQNNGVVDDSQLPKDRFSAERLKGVDSTLKIQPAKLEDSAVYLCASSLVGVGQFPTDTQYFGPGTRLTVL.